This TCR beta chain was sequenced in a study of CD8+CD57+ T cells in acquired aplastic anemia. Study-level information: Sorted cells (CD4+ and CD8+) yielded DNA amounts that averaged 3.2 ug.

Genomic DNA served as template for TCR beta VDJ and CDR3 profiling. Via MiXCR, TCRdb re-called the reads, giving one row per CDR3 protein. The table shows around 200,000 distinct CDR3 sequences, with roughly 60% occurring only once. For sequencing, patients were chosen who had shown expansion of CD8+CD57+ cells by flow cytometry. Each of the patients presented with severe acquired aplastic anemia. The length of the CDR3 is 13 residues. Germline CDR1 and CDR2: SEHNR and FQNEAQ (reference sequence). V was shortened by 0 bases and J by 10 bases, with 7 bases between the two germline ends. There are a few counts of this clonotype.

This chain uses TRBV7-9 with TRBJ1-6; D not certain. Sequencing was carried out using sorted CD4+, CD8+, or CD8+CD57+ T cells (not recorded which) from PBMCs. This clonotype originated in a human donor with aplastic anemia. CDR3 sequence reads: CASSLAEESPLHF. DNA of the CDR3: TGTGCCAGCAGCTTAGCGGAGGAATCACCCCTCCACTTT.